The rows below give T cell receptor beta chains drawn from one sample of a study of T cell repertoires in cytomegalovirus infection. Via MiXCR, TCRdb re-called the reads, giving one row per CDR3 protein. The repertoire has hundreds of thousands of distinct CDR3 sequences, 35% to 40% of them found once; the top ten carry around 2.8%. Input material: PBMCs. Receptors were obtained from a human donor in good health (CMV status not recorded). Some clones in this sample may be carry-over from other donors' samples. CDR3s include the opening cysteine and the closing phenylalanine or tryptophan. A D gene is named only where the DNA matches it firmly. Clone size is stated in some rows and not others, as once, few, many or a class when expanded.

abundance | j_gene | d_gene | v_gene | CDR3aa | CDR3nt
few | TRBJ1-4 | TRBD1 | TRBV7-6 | CASSLRQGPSTNEKLFF | TGTGCCAGCAGCTTACGACAGGGACCCTCAACTAATGAAAAACTGTTTTTT
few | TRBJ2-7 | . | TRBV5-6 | CASSFGGEFYYEQYF | TGTGCCAGCAGCTTCGGCGGGGAGTTCTACTACGAGCAGTACTTC
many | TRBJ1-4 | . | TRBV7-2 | CASSYAAQNEKLFF | TGTGCCAGCAGCTACGCAGCCCAAAATGAAAAACTGTTTTTT
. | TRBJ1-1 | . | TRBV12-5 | CASGLGGRRKHTEAFF | TGTGCTAGTGGTTTGGGTGGTCGACGGAAGCACACTGAAGCTTTCTTT
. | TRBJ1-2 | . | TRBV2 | CASSEDRGGDYGYTF | TGTGCCAGCAGTGAAGACAGAGGGGGGGACTATGGCTACACCTTC
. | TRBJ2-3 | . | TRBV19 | CASRFTSASTDTQYF | TGTGCCAGTAGGTTCACCAGCGCCAGCACAGATACGCAGTATTTT
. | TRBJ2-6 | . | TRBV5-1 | CASSQALSGANVLTF | TGCGCCAGCAGCCAGGCGCTGTCTGGGGCCAACGTCCTGACTTTC
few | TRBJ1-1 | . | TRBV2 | CASSERGATATEAFF | TGTGCCAGCAGTGAAAGGGGGGCGACGGCCACTGAAGCTTTCTTT
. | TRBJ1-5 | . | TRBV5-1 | CASSFNEEGPSNQPQHF | TGCGCCAGCAGCTTTAATGAGGAGGGTCCAAGCAATCAGCCCCAGCATTTT
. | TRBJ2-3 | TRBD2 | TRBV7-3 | CASSETGGADTQYF | TGTGCCAGCAGCGAAACCGGGGGGGCAGATACGCAGTATTTT
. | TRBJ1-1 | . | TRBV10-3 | CAISDSTVNTEAFF | TGTGCCATCAGTGACTCGACAGTGAACACTGAAGCTTTCTTT
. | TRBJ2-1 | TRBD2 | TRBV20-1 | CSARSGGVMEQFF | TGCAGTGCTCGTAGCGGGGGGGTTATGGAGCAGTTCTTC
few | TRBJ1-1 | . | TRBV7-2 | CASREDLATEAFF | TGTGCCAGCAGAGAGGATTTGGCGACTGAAGCTTTCTTT
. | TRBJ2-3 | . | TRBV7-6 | CASSPWTDSTDTQYF | TGTGCCAGCAGCCCTTGGACGGACAGCACAGATACGCAGTATTTT
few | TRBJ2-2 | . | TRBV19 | CASSPVQRNTGELFF | TGTGCCAGTAGTCCCGTTCAGCGGAACACCGGGGAGCTGTTTTTT
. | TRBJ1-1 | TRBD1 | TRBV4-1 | CASSQDRTGNTEAFF | TGCGCCAGCAGCCAAGATCGGACAGGGAACACTGAAGCTTTCTTT
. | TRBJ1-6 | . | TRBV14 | CASSQLSGSPLHF | TGTGCCAGCAGCCAACTTTCGGGATCACCCCTCCACTTT
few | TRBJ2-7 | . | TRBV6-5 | CASSPSSSGRGYEQYF | TGTGCCAGCAGTCCCTCTTCTTCCGGACGGGGCTACGAGCAGTACTTC
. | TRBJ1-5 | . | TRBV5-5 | CASSRNRDSNQPQHF | TGTGCCAGCAGCCGGAACAGGGATAGCAATCAGCCCCAGCATTTT
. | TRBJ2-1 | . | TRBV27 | CASSLGLARLSSYNEQFF | TGTGCCAGCAGTTTAGGGCTAGCCCGTCTCAGCTCCTACAATGAGCAGTTCTTC
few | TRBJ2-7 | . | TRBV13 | CASSITAVGFEQYF | TGTGCCAGCAGCATAACTGCGGTGGGTTTCGAGCAGTACTTC
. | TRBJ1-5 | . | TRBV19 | CASSGSYSNQPQHF | TGTGCCAGTAGTGGTAGTTATAGCAATCAGCCCCAGCATTTT
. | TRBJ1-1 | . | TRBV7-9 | CASSLAHLSGGAMNTEAFF | TGTGCCAGCAGCTTAGCGCATCTGTCGGGAGGAGCCATGAACACTGAAGCTTTCTTT
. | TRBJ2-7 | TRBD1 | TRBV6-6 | CASSYNIGDRDYYEQYF | TGTGCCAGCAGTTACAATATCGGGGACAGGGATTACTACGAGCAGTACTTC
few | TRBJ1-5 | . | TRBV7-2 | CASSRSGQNQPQHF | TGTGCCAGCAGCCGCTCTGGGCAAAATCAGCCCCAGCATTTT
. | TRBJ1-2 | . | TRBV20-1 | CSARDNGSGGGGYGYTF | TGCAGTGCTAGAGATAATGGGTCCGGAGGGGGGGGTTATGGCTACACCTTC
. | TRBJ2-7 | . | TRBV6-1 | CASSRGDGQINSYEQYF | TGTGCCAGCTCGAGAGGGGATGGACAGATCAACTCCTACGAGCAGTACTTC
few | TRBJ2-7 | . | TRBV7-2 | CASSLDTPAYEQYF | TGTGCCAGCAGCCTGGACACTCCCGCCTACGAGCAGTACTTC
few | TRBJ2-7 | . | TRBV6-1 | CASRGSGRTSDRHEQYF | TGTGCCAGCAGAGGGTCGGGGCGGACGTCGGATCGCCACGAGCAGTACTTC
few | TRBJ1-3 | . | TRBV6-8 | CASSYSIPGTGGNTIYF | TGTGCCAGCAGTTACTCGATCCCAGGGACCGGTGGAAACACCATATATTTT
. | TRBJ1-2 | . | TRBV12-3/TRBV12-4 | CASSLRAGTSYGYTF | TGTGCCAGCAGTTTGAGGGCAGGGACCAGCTATGGCTACACCTTC
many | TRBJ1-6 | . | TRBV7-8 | CASSLGAGSNSPLHF | TGTGCCAGCAGCTTAGGGGCAGGGTCCAATTCACCCCTCCACTTT
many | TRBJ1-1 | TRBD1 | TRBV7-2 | CASSRDRETEAFF | TGTGCCAGCAGCCGGGACAGGGAGACTGAAGCTTTCTTT
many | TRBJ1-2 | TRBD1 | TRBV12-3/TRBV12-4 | CASSFRTGYGGYTF | TGTGCCAGCAGTTTTCGGACAGGGTACGGTGGCTACACCTTC
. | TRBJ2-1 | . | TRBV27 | CASSLSSGNEQFF | TGTGCCAGCAGTTTATCGTCGGGAAATGAGCAGTTCTTC
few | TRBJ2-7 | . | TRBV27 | CASRGAGGFYEQYF | TGTGCCAGTAGGGGGGCAGGGGGTTTCTACGAGCAGTACTTC
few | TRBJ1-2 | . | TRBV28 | CASSLPGLYGYTF | TGTGCCAGCAGTTTGCCGGGGCTCTATGGCTACACCTTC
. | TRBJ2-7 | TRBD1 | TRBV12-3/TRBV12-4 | CASSPPGQGWNEQYF | TGTGCCAGCAGTCCCCCGGGACAGGGCTGGAACGAGCAGTACTTC
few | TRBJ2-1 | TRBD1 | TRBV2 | CASSVTRGRDEQFF | TGTGCCAGCAGTGTTACCAGGGGGCGCGATGAGCAGTTCTTC
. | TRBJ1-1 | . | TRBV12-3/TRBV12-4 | CASSLSLSELNTEAFF | TGTGCCAGCAGTTTAAGTTTATCGGAGCTGAACACTGAAGCTTTCTTT
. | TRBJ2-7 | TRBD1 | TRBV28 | CASSLSHRGVSYEQYF | TGTGCCAGCAGTTTAAGTCACAGGGGAGTTTCCTACGAGCAGTACTTC
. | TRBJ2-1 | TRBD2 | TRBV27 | CASSLSLPKARERSNEQFF | TGTGCCAGCAGTTTATCTCTACCTAAGGCGCGGGAGCGGAGCAATGAGCAGTTCTTC
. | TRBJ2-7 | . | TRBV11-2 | CASSLELAREQYF | TGTGCCAGCAGCTTAGAATTAGCTCGTGAGCAGTACTTC
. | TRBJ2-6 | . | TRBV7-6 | CASSDRPRSSGANVLTF | TGTGCCAGCAGCGATAGACCGAGAAGCTCTGGGGCCAACGTCCTGACTTTC
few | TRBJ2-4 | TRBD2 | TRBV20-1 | CSVSRGGRGNIQYF | TGCAGTGTCTCCCGGGGGGGCCGTGGAAACATTCAGTACTTC
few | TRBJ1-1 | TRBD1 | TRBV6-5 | CASSLQGGSNTEAFF | TGTGCCAGCAGTTTACAGGGGGGAAGCAACACTGAAGCTTTCTTT
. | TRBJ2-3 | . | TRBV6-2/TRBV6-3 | CASRWTPDPTDTQYF | TGTGCCAGCAGATGGACACCCGACCCCACAGATACGCAGTATTTT
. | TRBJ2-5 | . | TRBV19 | CASSSLCGLQETQYF | TGTGCCAGTAGTAGCCTTTGCGGCTTACAAGAGACCCAGTACTTC
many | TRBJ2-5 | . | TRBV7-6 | CASSLNSWLETQYF | TGTGCCAGCAGCCTAAACTCGTGGCTAGAGACCCAGTACTTC
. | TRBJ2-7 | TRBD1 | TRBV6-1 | CASARDRESYEQYF | TGTGCCAGCGCCCGGGACAGGGAGTCCTACGAGCAGTACTTC
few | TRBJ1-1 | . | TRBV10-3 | CAISESRANTEAFF | TGTGCCATCAGTGAGTCGAGGGCGAACACTGAAGCTTTCTTT
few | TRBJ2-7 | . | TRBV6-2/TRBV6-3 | CASSRGPWEQYF | TGTGCCAGCAGTCGCGGACCCTGGGAGCAGTACTTC
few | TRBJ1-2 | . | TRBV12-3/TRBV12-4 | CASSGSGSVSYGYTF | TGTGCCAGCAGTGGATCAGGTTCAGTTTCGTATGGCTACACCTTC
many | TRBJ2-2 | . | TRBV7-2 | CASSRDGNTGELFF | TGTGCCAGCAGCAGAGACGGGAACACCGGGGAGCTGTTTTTT
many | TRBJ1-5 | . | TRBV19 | CASSILGSNQPQHF | TGTGCCAGTAGTATCTTAGGCAGCAATCAGCCCCAGCATTTT